The present entry profiles one T cell receptor beta chain with its context. Its antigen is still unknown. These data originate in a study of shared clonotypes between healthy human individuals. Findings of the study overall: Non-shared clonotypes showed lower generation probabilities than clonotypes common to all four donors.

Data came from immunoSEQ multiplex PCR; TCRdb stores just in-frame clones and leaves some out. The sample holds about 2.3 million clones, 92% seen once. The CDR3 length is 17 residues. The chain has TRBV21-1 and TRBJ1-5. TRBV21-1 is given as a pseudogene. The receptor comes from a man between 18 and 35 years old in good health. Some clones in this sample may be carry-over from other donors' samples. The sequenced sample was naive CD4+ T cells from PBMCs. Subset specified: CD45RA+ positively selected. CDR3 DNA: TGTGCCAGCAGTACTACCCCCCGTATAAACGCCGGTCAGCCCCAGCATTTT. It is translated as CASSTTPRINAGQPQHF.